This T cell receptor beta chain was identified during a study of shared clonotypes between healthy human individuals. Assay: immunoSEQ multiplex PCR; the TCRdb copy retains only in-frame clones and omits some. The sample records roughly 650,000 clones, 97% being singletons. Concerning this clone itself: Antigen: not known.

Germline V gives CDR1 MNHNY, CDR2 SVGAGI (reference sequence). Trimming cost V 4 bases and J 4 bases, with 11 bases left between them. The length of the CDR3 is 15 residues. Healthy adults negative for HIV, lacking recent acute infections or vaccinations, served as donors. Investigators divided CD4+ cells into CD45RA+ naive and CD45RA-negative memory subsets. Study findings and constraints: Among donors, clonotype sharing was expected to be affected by sequencing depth. A generally larger estimated richness was seen in naive subsets than in memory subsets.

The chain links TRBV6-6 to TRBJ1-6; D gene unclear. The TCR originated in a woman aged 25 to 39 in good health. The specimen was naive CD4+ T cells sorted from blood. The subset: CD45RA+ positively selected. The CDR3 nucleotides read TGTGCCAGCAGTTCTCGCAGCGAATATAATTCACCCCTCCACTTT. Its protein is CASSSRSEYNSPLHF.